Listed here are 31 T cell receptor beta chains from one sample, sequenced in a study of metastatic and nonmetastatic thyroid tumors. Using MiXCR, TCRdb reanalyzed the PCR reads. This table has around 25,000 clones, 15% appearing once. Thyroid surgery was preceded by no treatment in any patient. Source material: blood. These receptors were taken from a female donor with papillary thyroid cancer or a benign thyroid nodule (not recorded which). Some clones in this sample may be carry-over from other donors' samples.

This clone appeared many times. The rearrangement uses TRBV27 and TRBJ2-7, with 7 nucleotides matching TRBD2. This CDR3 comprises 13 residues. Germline V gene lookup returns CDR1 MNHEY and CDR2 SMNVEV (reference sequence). V was clipped by 6 bases and J by 3 bases; unmatched bases: 5. CDR3 nucleotides: TGTGCCAGCAGCCAACCGGGGGGCTACGAGCAGTACTTC. Translated: CASSQPGGYEQYF.

This clone was seen many times. CDR3 in DNA: TGTGCCAGCAGTTACTTCCGGGGTGTCAGGGGCCATTTGTCTGGAAACACCATATATTTT. Its translation: CASSYFRGVRGHLSGNTIYF. The V gene is TRBV6-5, the J gene TRBJ1-3; tentatively, D is TRBD1 (6 bases). V dropped 1 base and J dropped 1 base, with 23 bases sitting between them. Germline values: CDR1 MNHEY, CDR2 SVGAGI. The CDR3 is 20 residues long.

This clone was counted at least ten times. Written as DNA, the CDR3 is TGTGCCAGCTCCGGGGCGGGAGGGCCCGATACGCAGTATTTT. It translates to CASSGAGGPDTQYF. The V call is TRBV3-1, the J call TRBJ2-3; 9 positions match TRBD2. Trimming at V came to 8 bases and at J to 6 bases, leaving 9 bases not matched to a gene. CDR3 length equals 14 residues. CDR1 LGHDT and CDR2 YNNKEL come from the germline V gene (reference sequence).

This clone turned up a few times. The genes are TRBV2 and TRBJ2-1, with D possibly being TRBD1 (5 bases). Germline assignment: CDR1 SNHLY and CDR2 FYNNEI. V was cut by 8 bases and J by 6 bases, with 17 bases left in between. The CDR3 runs to 14 residues. CDR3 loop: CASLQQGLVNEQFF. DNA for the CDR3: TGTGCCAGCCTGCAGCAGGGCCTCGTCAATGAGCAGTTCTTC.

On this clone: At one end the junction does not follow the germline gene, possibly because of a read error. CDR3 loop: CASSPAWDFTVELFF. As DNA, the CDR3 is TGTGCCAGCAGTCCTGCCTGGGACTTCACCGTGGAGCTGTTTTTT. The V call is TRBV28, the J call TRBJ2-2; the D gene is possibly TRBD2 (6 bases). CDR3 length: 15 amino acids. Per the germline V gene, CDR1 is MDHEN and CDR2 is SYDVKM.

This clone was detected ten times or more. The V call is TRBV28, the J call TRBJ2-1, with 8 bases lining up with TRBD2. This CDR3 is 17 amino acids long. With 4 bases clipped from V and 6 bases from J, the junction kept 14 bases outside the gene matches. Germline V gene data show CDR1 as MDHEN and CDR2 as SYDVKM. This CDR3 reads CASSSREGLDRANEQFF. The CDR3 nucleotides are TGTGCCAGCAGTTCCCGCGAGGGACTAGATAGGGCCAATGAGCAGTTCTTC. Full variable domain (missing parts from reference TRBV28 and TRBJ2-1): DVKVTQSSRYLVKRTGEKVFLECVQDMDHENMFWYRQDPGLGLRLIYFSYDVKMKEKGDIPEGYSVSREKKERFSLILESASTNQTSMYLCASSSREGLDRANEQFFGPGTRLTVL.

Notes on this clone: One junction end disagrees with the germline gene, perhaps due to a read error. The V gene is TRBV19, the J gene TRBJ1-1; a weak D match, TRBD1 (6 bases). Germline CDR1 and CDR2: LNHDA and SQIVND (reference sequence). This CDR3 has 18 residues. CDR3 bases: TGTGCCAGCAGTAAGCCTGCGTACAGGGCTGACATTAACACTGAAGCTTTCTTT. Its translation: CASSKPAYRADINTEAFF.

This clone was seen repeatedly, ten times or more. The chain couples TRBV19 to TRBJ2-3, with 7 bases that match TRBD1. Germline V gives CDR1 LNHDA, CDR2 SQIVND (reference sequence). Trimming cost V 7 bases and J 3 bases; bases outside gene matches: 10. The CDR3 loop spans 15 amino acids. The CDR3 loop is CASNRQGYGTDTQYF. As DNA, the CDR3 is TGTGCCAGTAATCGACAGGGTTATGGGACAGATACGCAGTATTTT.

V usage is TRBV30 and J usage is TRBJ2-7; 13 bases fit TRBD2. V lost 2 bases, J lost 6 bases, and 7 bases stayed unmatched. Per the germline V gene, CDR1 is GTSNPN and CDR2 is SVGIG (reference sequence). There are 15 residues in the CDR3. In DNA, the CDR3 is TGTGCCTGGAGTCTCTGGACTAGCGGGAGAGGCGAGCAGTACTTC. Translated, it gives CAWSLWTSGRGEQYF.

The chain employs TRBV4-2 and TRBJ2-7, with D possibly matching TRBD1 (5 bases). V was shortened by 0 bases and J by 6 bases, with 9 bases between the two germline ends. Germline CDR1 reads LGHNA; CDR2 reads YNFKEQ. The CDR3 contains 13 residues. In nucleotides, the CDR3 is TGTGCCAGCAGCCAAGAACCAGGGTCCGAGCAGTACTTC. It is translated as CASSQEPGSEQYF.

A remark on this clone: Possible read error: a much larger clone is one base away. V gene TRBV29-1 combines with J gene TRBJ2-1; a weak D match, TRBD2 (5 bases). Germline CDR1 reads SQVTM; CDR2 reads ANQGSEA. This CDR3 contains 12 residues. Trimming pared 8 bases from V and 7 bases from J, leaving 15 bases between. CDR3 amino acids: CSTYRAVNEQFF. DNA of the CDR3: TGCAGCACATACCGAGCGGTAAATGAGCAGTTCTTC.

This clone was recorded at least ten times. V gene TRBV2 combines with J gene TRBJ2-2; 11 positions agree with TRBD2. CDR1 is SNHLY and CDR2 is FYNNEI in the germline V gene. Trimming removed 5 bases from V and 5 bases from J; junction bases left unmatched: 4. The CDR3 sequence is 15 residues long. The CDR3 nucleotides read TGTGCCAGCAGTACTAGCGGGAGAAGGACCGGGGAGCTGTTTTTT. Its protein product is CASSTSGRRTGELFF.

This clone has at least ten counts. The chain is built from TRBV14 and TRBJ2-4; 8 bases fit TRBD1. The germline V gene encodes CDR1 SGHDN and CDR2 FVKESK. V was pared by 1 base and J by 6 bases, with 8 bases of the junction left unmatched. The CDR3 loop spans 16 amino acids. The DNA of the CDR3 is TGTGCCAGCAGCCAAGTTTTAGGACAGGGTCGAAACATTCAGTACTTC. This codes for CASSQVLGQGRNIQYF.

This clone is categorized as medium-sized. V usage is TRBV28 and J usage is TRBJ2-7, with D unclear. The CDR3 runs 11 residues. Trimming stripped 5 bases from V and 7 bases from J, with 9 bases between. Germline V gene data show CDR1 as MDHEN and CDR2 as SYDVKM. The CDR3 reads CASSTQGEQYF. DNA for the CDR3: TGTGCCAGCAGTACCCAAGGAGAGCAGTACTTC.

This clone counts as medium-sized (0.01 to 0.1%). CDR3: CSALNPRLAGGNYEQYF. CDR3 DNA: TGCAGTGCCCTAAATCCGAGACTAGCGGGAGGCAACTACGAGCAGTACTTC. This chain connects TRBV20-1 to TRBJ2-7; 13 bases agree with TRBD2. CDR3 length equals 17 residues. Germline loops: CDR1 DFQATT, CDR2 SNEGSKA (reference sequence). The J segment lost 3 bases and the V segment lost 6 bases, leaving 14 bases of the junction unmatched.

The chain uses TRBV7-2 and TRBJ2-1, with D hard to call. Looked up from germline, CDR1 is SGHTA and CDR2 is FQGNSA. This CDR3 contains 13 residues. The germline V and J ends were trimmed by 1 base and 7 bases, with 8 bases remaining between them. CDR3 loop: CASSLGAPNEQFF. CDR3 DNA: TGTGCCAGCAGCTTAGGGGCCCCTAATGAGCAGTTCTTC.

This clone was picked up many times. The CDR3 region is CASSLRTDYEQYF. The CDR3 nucleotides are TGTGCCAGCAGTCTACGGACTGACTACGAGCAGTACTTC. The rearrangement uses TRBV6-1 and TRBJ2-7; a weak D match, TRBD2 (5 bases). Trimming took off 5 bases at V and 3 bases at J, with 11 bases between the two ends. The germline V gene encodes CDR1 MNHNS and CDR2 SASEGT. The CDR3 runs to 13 residues.

This clone is judged medium-sized (0.01 to 0.1%). The chain combines TRBV28 with TRBJ2-7; D is ambiguous. Germline V gene sequence: CDR1 MDHEN, CDR2 SYDVKM. Trimming pared 2 bases from V and 3 bases from J, leaving 11 bases between. The CDR3 consists of 14 residues. CDR3 in amino acids: CASSLVQAFYEQYF. DNA for the CDR3: TGTGCCAGCAGTTTAGTGCAGGCCTTCTACGAGCAGTACTTC.

V usage is TRBV6-4 and J usage is TRBJ2-2; weak D call: TRBD2 (5 bases). Germline CDR1 MRHNA, CDR2 SNTAGT. This CDR3 contains 13 residues. V lost 4 bases, J lost 5 bases, and 8 bases lay in between. CDR3 loop: CASSVSGTGELFF. The CDR3 DNA is TGTGCCAGCAGTGTCTCGGGGACCGGGGAGCTGTTTTTT.

By sample share, this clone is medium-sized. The gene calls are TRBV28 and TRBJ1-6, with D unclear. Between the trimmed V and J ends, which lost 6 bases and 10 bases, there was a span of 7 bases. This CDR3 has 11 residues. CDR1 and CDR2 from the germline V gene are MDHEN and SYDVKM. CDR3 residues: CASRGNSPLHF. The CDR3 nucleotides read TGTGCCAGCAGAGGGAACTCACCCCTCCACTTT.

In its sample, this clone was seen many times. The rearrangement uses TRBV7-9 and TRBJ2-7; 8 bases line up with TRBD2. In germline, CDR1 is SEHNR, CDR2 FQNEAQ (reference sequence). The ends lost 4 bases at V and 6 bases at J; junction bases unmatched: 8. This CDR3 spans 14 amino acids. The CDR3: CASSSPGTRGEQYF. In DNA form, the CDR3 reads TGTGCCAGCAGCTCGCCCGGGACTAGAGGCGAGCAGTACTTC.

This clone was counted many times. In nucleotides, the CDR3 is TGTGCCAGTCGACAACTAGCGGGAGTTGGTAATGAGCAGTTCTTC. Translated, it gives CASRQLAGVGNEQFF. This rearrangement joins TRBV19 to TRBJ2-1; TRBD2 aligns across 11 bases. This CDR3 comprises 15 residues. V was pared by 8 bases and J by 7 bases, with 10 bases of the junction left unmatched. Germline lookup yields CDR1 LNHDA and CDR2 SQIVND (reference sequence).

Ten or more counts support this clone. The chain has TRBV5-4 and TRBJ1-5, with D possibly matching TRBD1 (5 bases). The germline V gene encodes CDR1 SGHNT and CDR2 YYREEE (reference sequence). The CDR3 spans 14 residues. V was trimmed by 3 bases and J by 2 bases, leaving 9 bases between them. CDR3 loop: CASSSGGGNQPQHF. For the CDR3, the DNA is TGTGCCAGCAGCTCGGGGGGGGGCAATCAGCCCCAGCATTTT.

Many counts were recorded for this clone. The chain couples TRBV7-2 to TRBJ2-2; 11 positions agree with TRBD2. The CDR3 length is 18 residues. V lost 4 bases to trimming and J lost 6 bases; unmatched junction nucleotides: 13. Looked up from germline, CDR1 is SGHTA and CDR2 is FQGNSA. The CDR3 sequence: CASSSLPQIAGGPGELFF. The CDR3 DNA is TGTGCCAGCAGCTCACTACCACAGATAGCGGGAGGGCCCGGGGAGCTGTTTTTT.

The CDR3 loop reads CASSLARETQYF. DNA for the CDR3: TGCGCCAGCAGCTTGGCCCGGGAGACCCAGTACTTC. The V and J genes are TRBV5-1 and TRBJ2-5; no reliable D call. The CDR3 spans 12 residues. V lost 0 bases, J lost 5 bases, and 5 bases lay in between. Germline V CDR1 and CDR2: SGHRS, YFSETQ.

V usage is TRBV30 and J usage is TRBJ1-2; possibly TRBD1 for D (6 bases). CDR3 length equals 15 residues. Germline V gene lookup returns CDR1 GTSNPN and CDR2 SVGIG (reference sequence). The V and J ends lost 1 base and 2 bases respectively, with 14 bases between them. In DNA form, the CDR3 reads TGTGCCTGGAGTGCCGGACAGTATTTAAACTATGGCTACACCTTC. Its protein product is CAWSAGQYLNYGYTF.

The V gene is TRBV7-3, the J gene TRBJ2-1; a possible D gene is TRBD2 (5 bases). The CDR3 is 17 amino acids. The germline V and J ends were trimmed by 5 bases and 2 bases, with 19 bases remaining between them. In germline, CDR1 is SGHTA, CDR2 FQGTGA. For the CDR3, the DNA is TGTGCCAGCAGCCCGTCTGGGAGCGGAGCTGCCTACAATGAGCAGTTCTTC. Translation gives CASSPSGSGAAYNEQFF. Full variable domain (rest looked up from reference TRBV7-3 and TRBJ2-1): GAGVSQTPSNKVTEKGKYVELRCDPISGHTALYWYRQSLGQGPEFLIYFQGTGAADDSGLPNDRFFAVRPEGSVSTLKIQRTERGDSAVYLCASSPSGSGAAYNEQFFGPGTRLTVL.

This clone has ten or more counts. The chain recombines TRBV4-2 with TRBJ2-2; TRBD2 agrees at 12 bases. The trim removed 4 bases at V and 8 bases at J, leaving 11 bases unmatched. This CDR3 is built from 17 residues. Germline-derived CDR1 and CDR2 are LGHNA and YNFKEQ. In nucleotides, the CDR3 is TGTGCCAGCAGCCTCCGGACTAGCGGGAAGGCTGAGGGGGAGCTGTTTTTT. Encoded protein: CASSLRTSGKAEGELFF.

V is TRBV5-1 and J is TRBJ2-1, with 7 bases lining up with TRBD2. Germline V gene sequence: CDR1 SGHRS, CDR2 YFSETQ. The length of the CDR3 is 15 residues. The J segment lost 8 bases and the V segment lost 4 bases, leaving 12 bases of the junction unmatched. CDR3 amino acids: CASSVDGGRGDEQFF. CDR3 bases: TGCGCCAGCAGCGTAGATGGCGGGAGAGGCGATGAGCAGTTCTTC.

This clone was recorded many times. The CDR3 protein is CASEGGPGETQYF. The CDR3 coding sequence is TGTGCCTCCGAGGGGGGGCCGGGGGAGACCCAGTACTTC. This rearrangement joins TRBV24-1 to TRBJ2-5, with a tentative D call TRBD2 (7 bases). CDR1 KGHDR and CDR2 SFDVKD come from the germline V gene. V lost 12 bases and J 5 bases, leaving 18 bases between the germline ends. The CDR3 has 13 residues.

At least ten counts were recorded for this clone. The gene calls are TRBV6-5 and TRBJ2-7, with D possibly TRBD2 on 6 matching bases. The CDR3 is 13 amino acids. Germline V lookup: CDR1 MNHEY, CDR2 SVGAGI. V was trimmed by 2 bases and J by 5 bases, leaving 10 bases between them. CDR3 amino acids: CASSYLREDEQYF. The DNA of the CDR3 is TGTGCCAGCAGTTACCTGAGGGAGGACGAGCAGTACTTC.